The sequence of this T cell receptor beta chain was determined in a study of cytomegalovirus exposure and HLA in healthy donors. This CDR3 has 15 residues. Germline assignment: CDR1 SEHNR and CDR2 FQNEAQ (reference sequence). Trimming stripped 0 bases from V and 7 bases from J, with 15 bases between. The PCR made use of 60 Vbeta and 13 Jbeta primers. Profiled with immunoSEQ multiplex PCR; TCRdb holds only in-frame clones, not every one. The repertoire includes around 98,000 clones, about three quarters of them detected once, and about 1.5% sits in the top ten. V and J are TRBV7-9 and TRBJ1-2; perhaps TRBD1 as D (6 bases). This TCR derives from a middle-aged man in good health and CMV-seronegative. Sequenced input: PBMCs. The CDR3 is CASSLAGGGNSGYTF. CDR3 DNA sequence: TGTGCCAGCAGCTTAGCTGGGGGGGGCAACAGTGGCTACACCTTC.